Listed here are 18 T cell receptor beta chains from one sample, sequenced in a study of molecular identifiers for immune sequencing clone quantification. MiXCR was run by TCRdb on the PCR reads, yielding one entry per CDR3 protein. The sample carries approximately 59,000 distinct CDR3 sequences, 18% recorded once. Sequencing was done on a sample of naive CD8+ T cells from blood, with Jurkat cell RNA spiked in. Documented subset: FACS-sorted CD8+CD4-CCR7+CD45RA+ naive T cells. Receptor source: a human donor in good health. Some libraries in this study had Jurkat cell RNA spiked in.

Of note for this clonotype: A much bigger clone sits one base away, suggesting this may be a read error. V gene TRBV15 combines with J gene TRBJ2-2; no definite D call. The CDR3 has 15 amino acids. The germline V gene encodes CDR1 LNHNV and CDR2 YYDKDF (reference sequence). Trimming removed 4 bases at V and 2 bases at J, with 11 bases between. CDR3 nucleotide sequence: TGTGCCACCAGCACAACCGAAGGAAACACCGGGGAGCTGTTTTTT. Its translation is CATSTTEGNTGELFF.

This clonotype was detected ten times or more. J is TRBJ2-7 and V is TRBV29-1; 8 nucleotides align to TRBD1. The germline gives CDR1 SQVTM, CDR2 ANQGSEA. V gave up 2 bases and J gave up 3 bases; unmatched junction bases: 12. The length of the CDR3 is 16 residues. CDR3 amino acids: CSVENWDRDRRYEQYF. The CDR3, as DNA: TGCAGCGTTGAAAATTGGGACCGGGACAGGCGCTACGAGCAGTACTTC.

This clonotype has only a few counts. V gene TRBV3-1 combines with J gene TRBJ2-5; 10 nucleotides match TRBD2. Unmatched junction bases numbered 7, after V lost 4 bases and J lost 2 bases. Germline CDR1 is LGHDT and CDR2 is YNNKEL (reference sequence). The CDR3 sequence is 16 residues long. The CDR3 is CASSPTGTSDQETQYF. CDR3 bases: TGTGCCAGCAGCCCTACAGGGACTAGCGATCAAGAGACCCAGTACTTC.

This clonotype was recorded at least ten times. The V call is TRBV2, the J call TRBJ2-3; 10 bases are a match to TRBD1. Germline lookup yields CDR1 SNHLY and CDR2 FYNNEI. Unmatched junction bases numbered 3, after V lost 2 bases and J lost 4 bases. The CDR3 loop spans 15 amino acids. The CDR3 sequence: CASSEWDRGSDTQYF. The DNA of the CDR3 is TGTGCCAGCAGTGAATGGGACAGGGGTTCAGATACGCAGTATTTT.

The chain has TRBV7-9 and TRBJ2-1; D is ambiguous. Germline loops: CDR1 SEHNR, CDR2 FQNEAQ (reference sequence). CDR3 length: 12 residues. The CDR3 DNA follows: TGTGCGGTGCGGAAGTCAACCAATGAGCAGTTCTTC. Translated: CAVRKSTNEQFF.

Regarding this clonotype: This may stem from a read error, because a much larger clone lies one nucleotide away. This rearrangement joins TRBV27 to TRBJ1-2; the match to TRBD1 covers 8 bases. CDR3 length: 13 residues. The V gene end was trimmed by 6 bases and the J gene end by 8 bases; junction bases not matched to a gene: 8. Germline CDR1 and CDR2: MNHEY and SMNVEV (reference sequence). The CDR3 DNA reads TGTGCCAGCAGGAGACAGGGGTGGTACGGCTACACCTTC. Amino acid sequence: CASRRQGWYGYTF.

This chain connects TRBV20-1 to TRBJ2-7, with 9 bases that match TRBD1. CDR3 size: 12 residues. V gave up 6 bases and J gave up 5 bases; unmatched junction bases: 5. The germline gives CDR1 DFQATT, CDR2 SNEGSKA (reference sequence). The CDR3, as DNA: TGCAGTGCCAAGGACAGGGGTGACGAGCAGTACTTC. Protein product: CSAKDRGDEQYF.

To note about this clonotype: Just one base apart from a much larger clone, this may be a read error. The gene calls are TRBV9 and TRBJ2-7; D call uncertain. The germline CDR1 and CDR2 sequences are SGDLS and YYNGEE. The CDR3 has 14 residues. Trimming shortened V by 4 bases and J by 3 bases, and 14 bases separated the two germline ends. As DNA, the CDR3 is TGTGCCAGCAGCCTCGACCAGTCCCGCTACGAGCAGTACTTC. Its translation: CASSLDQSRYEQYF.

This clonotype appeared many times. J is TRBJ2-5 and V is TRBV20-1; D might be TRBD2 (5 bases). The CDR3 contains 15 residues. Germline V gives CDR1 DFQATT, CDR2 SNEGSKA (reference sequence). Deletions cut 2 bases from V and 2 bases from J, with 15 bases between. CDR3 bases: TGCAGTGCTAGAAGCGGAGACTCCGGTCAAGAGACCCAGTACTTC. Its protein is CSARSGDSGQETQYF.

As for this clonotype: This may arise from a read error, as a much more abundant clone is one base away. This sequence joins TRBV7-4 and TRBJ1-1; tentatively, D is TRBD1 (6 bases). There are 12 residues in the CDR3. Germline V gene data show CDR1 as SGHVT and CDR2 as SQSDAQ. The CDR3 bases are TGTGCCAGCAGCTTCGCGGGGGGCGAAGCTATCTTT. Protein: CASSFAGGEAIF.

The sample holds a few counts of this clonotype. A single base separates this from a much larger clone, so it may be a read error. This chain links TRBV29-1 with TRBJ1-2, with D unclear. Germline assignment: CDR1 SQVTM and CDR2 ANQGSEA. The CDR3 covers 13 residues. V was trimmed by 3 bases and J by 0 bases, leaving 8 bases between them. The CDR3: CSVDPTPNYGYTF. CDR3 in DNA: TGCAGCGTTGACCCGACACCTAACTATGGCTACACCTTC.

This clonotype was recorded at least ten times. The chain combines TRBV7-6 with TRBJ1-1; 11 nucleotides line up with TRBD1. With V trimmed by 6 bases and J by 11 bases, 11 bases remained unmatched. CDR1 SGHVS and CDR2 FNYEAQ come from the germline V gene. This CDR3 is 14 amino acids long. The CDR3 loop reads CASRDGQGASRAFF. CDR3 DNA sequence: TGTGCCAGCAGGGATGGACAGGGGGCAAGTCGCGCTTTCTTT.

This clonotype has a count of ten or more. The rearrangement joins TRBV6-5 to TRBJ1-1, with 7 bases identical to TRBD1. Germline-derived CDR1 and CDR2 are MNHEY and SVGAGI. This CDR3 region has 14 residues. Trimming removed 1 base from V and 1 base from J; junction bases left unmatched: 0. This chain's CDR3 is CASSYWTGNTEAFF. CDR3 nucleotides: TGTGCCAGCAGTTACTGGACAGGGAACACTGAAGCTTTCTTT.

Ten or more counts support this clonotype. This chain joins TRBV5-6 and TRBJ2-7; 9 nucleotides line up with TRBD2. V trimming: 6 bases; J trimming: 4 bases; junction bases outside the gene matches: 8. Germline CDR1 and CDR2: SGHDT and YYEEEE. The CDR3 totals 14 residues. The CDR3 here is CASKIAGEIYEQYF. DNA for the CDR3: TGTGCCAGCAAAATAGCGGGAGAGATATACGAGCAGTACTTC.

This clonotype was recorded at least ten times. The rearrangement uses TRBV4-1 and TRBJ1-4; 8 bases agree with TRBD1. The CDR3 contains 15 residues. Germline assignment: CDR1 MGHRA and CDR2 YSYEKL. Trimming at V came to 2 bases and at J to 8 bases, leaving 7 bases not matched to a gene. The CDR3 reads CASSQYQGAEEKLFF. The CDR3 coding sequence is TGCGCCAGCAGCCAATATCAGGGGGCTGAAGAAAAACTGTTTTTT.

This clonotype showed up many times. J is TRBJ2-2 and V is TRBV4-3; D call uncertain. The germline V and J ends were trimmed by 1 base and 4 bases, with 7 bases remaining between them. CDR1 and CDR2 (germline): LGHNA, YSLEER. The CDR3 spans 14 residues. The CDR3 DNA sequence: TGCGCCAGCAGCCAAGCCCAGGCCACCGGGGAGCTGTTTTTT. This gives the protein CASSQAQATGELFF.

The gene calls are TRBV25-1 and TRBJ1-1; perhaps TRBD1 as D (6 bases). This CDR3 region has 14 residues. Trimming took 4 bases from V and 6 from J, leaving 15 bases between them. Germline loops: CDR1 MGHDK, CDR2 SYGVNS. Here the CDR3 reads CASSATGRFAEAFF. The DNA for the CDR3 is TGTGCCAGCAGTGCCACAGGGAGGTTTGCTGAAGCTTTCTTT.

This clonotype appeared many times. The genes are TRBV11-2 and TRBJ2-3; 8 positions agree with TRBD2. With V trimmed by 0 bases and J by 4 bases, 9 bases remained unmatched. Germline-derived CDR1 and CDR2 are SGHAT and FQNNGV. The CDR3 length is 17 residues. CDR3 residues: CASSLDLGTSDADTQYF. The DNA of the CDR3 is TGTGCCAGCAGCTTAGATCTGGGGACTAGTGACGCAGATACGCAGTATTTT. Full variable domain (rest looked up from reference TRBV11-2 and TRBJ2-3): EAGVAQSPRYKIIEKRQSVAFWCNPISGHATLYWYQQILGQGPKLLIQFQNNGVVDDSQLPKDRFSAERLKGVDSTLKIQPAKLEDSAVYLCASSLDLGTSDADTQYFGPGTRLTVL.